This T cell receptor (beta chain) was captured in a study of read filtering for tumor transcriptome and immune sequencing. In the case of this clonotype: An end of the junction does not agree with germline; a read error may underlie this.

Sampling of bone marrow took place during active disease in every patient. From around 0.4 ug of RNA, a library with molecular barcoded alpha/delta and beta/gamma adaptors was made. TCRdb redid the calling of the reads with MiXCR, one entry per CDR3 protein. The repertoire holds around 130,000 distinct CDR3 sequences, with around 13% as singletons. The V gene's germline CDR1 is MNHNS and CDR2 SASEGT. This CDR3 region has 14 residues. Sequenced input: a population of CD138-negative cells sorted from bone marrow. The chain combines TRBV6-1 with TRBJ1-1; D unclear. The clonotype comes from a donor at least 40 years old with multiple myeloma. CDR3 sequence reads: CASSEVGMNTEALF. Written as DNA, the CDR3 is TGTGCCAGCAGTGAGGTTGGCATGAACACTGAAGCTCTCTTT.